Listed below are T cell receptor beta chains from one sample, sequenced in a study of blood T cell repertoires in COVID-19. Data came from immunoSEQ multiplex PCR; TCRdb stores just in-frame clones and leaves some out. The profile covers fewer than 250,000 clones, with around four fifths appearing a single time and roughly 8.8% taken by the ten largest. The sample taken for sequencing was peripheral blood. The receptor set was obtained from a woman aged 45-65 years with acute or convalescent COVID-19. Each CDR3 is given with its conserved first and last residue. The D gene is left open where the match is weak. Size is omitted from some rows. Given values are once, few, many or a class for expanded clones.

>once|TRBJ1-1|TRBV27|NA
TGTGCCAGCAGGCCTTTAGAGGGGAGGTCGAACACTGAAGCTTTCTTT
CASRPLEGRSNTEAFF
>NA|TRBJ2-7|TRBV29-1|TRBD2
TGCAGCGTTGGAGGACCGGGACTAGCGGGATCGGGAGAGCAGTACTTC
CSVGGPGLAGSGEQYF
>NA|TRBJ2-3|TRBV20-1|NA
TGCAGTGCTAGCTTCAGGGATACGCAGTATTTT
CSASFRDTQYF
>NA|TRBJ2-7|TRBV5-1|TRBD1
TGCGCCAGCAGCTTGGCAACCGGGACAGTCGCCTACGAGCAGTACTTC
CASSLATGTVAYEQYF
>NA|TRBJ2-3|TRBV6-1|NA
TGTGCCAGCAGTGAACACGGACACACAGATACGCAGTATTTT
CASSEHGHTDTQYF
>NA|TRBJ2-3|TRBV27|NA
TGTGCCAGCAGTCCCCTAGCGCAAGGGGCAACAGATACGCAGTATTTT
CASSPLAQGATDTQYF
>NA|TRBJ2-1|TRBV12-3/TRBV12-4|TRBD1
TGTGCCAGCCACTGGACAGGGGGCTGGTTACAGTTCTTC
CASHWTGGWLQFF
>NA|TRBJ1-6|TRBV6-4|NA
TGTGCCAGCAGTGACTACCTTGGGCGACGCACTGATAATTCACCCCTCCACTTT
CASSDYLGRRTDNSPLHF
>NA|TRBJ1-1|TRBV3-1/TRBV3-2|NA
TGTGCCAGCAGCCAAGGGGAGTATGGGGCTTTCTTT
CASSQGEYGAFF
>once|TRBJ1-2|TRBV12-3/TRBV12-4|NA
TGTGCCAGCAGTCCGGACAAGAGCTATGGCTACACCTTC
CASSPDKSYGYTF
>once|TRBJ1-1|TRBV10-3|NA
TGTGCCATCAGTGCACAGGGGAACACTGAAGCTTTCTTT
CAISAQGNTEAFF
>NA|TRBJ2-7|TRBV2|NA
TGTGCCAGCAGCGCCAGACAGGTAGCCTACGAGCAGTACTTC
CASSARQVAYEQYF
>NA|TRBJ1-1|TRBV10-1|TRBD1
TGCGCCAGCAGGGGGACAGGGAAAGCCGAAGCTTTCTTT
CASRGTGKAEAFF
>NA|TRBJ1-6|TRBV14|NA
TGTGCCAGCAGCTTAACAATGGGAGCACCCCTCCACTTT
CASSLTMGAPLHF
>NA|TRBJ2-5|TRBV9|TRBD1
TGTGCCAGCAGCACCGGGACAGGGGTCCAAGAGACCCAGTACTTC
CASSTGTGVQETQYF
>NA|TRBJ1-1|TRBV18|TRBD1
TGTGCCAGCTCACCACCACAGGGGAGCACTGAAGCTTTCTTT
CASSPPQGSTEAFF
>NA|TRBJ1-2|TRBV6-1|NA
TGTGCCAGCAGTGAAGCTGGGGCCTCCTATGGCTACACCTTC
CASSEAGASYGYTF
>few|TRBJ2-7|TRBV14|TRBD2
TGTGCCAGCAGCCTCCGACTAGCGGGAGGCCTCTACGAGCAGTACTTC
CASSLRLAGGLYEQYF
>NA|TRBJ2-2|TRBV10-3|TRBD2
TGTGCCATCAGCGGCCGGGGACTACTGAACACCGGGGAGCTGTTTTTT
CAISGRGLLNTGELFF
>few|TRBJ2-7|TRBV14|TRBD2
TGTGCCAGCAGCCAAGATTGGAGCGGGAGGTACGAGCAGTACTTC
CASSQDWSGRYEQYF
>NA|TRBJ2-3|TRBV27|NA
TGTGCCAGCGCCGCGACCGAAGCCAGGGGCTCAGCTACGCAGTATTTT
CASAATEARGSATQYF
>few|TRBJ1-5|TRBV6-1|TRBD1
TGTGCCAGCAGTGAAACCCAGTGGTGGGGCGAGGGGGCCTTAAATCAGCCCCAGCATTTT
CASSETQWWGEGALNQPQHF
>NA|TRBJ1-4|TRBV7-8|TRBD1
TGTGCCAGCATGGGGGGGGGCCGGACAGGGCGAAATGAAAAACTGTTTTTT
CASMGGGRTGRNEKLFF
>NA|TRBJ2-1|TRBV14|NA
TGTGCCAGCAGCCAGCCTGGTCAGGGTAAGGCGGAGCAGTTCTTC
CASSQPGQGKAEQFF
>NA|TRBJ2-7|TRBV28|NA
TGTGCCAGCAGATATGACATTTCCTACGAGCAGTACTTC
CASRYDISYEQYF
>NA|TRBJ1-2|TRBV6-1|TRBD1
TGTGCCAGCAGTGAACCGGGGGACAGCAACTATGGCTACACCTTC
CASSEPGDSNYGYTF
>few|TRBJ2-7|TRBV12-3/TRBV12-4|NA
TGTGCCAGCTCGTCGGACAGTTCGAGAGAGCAGTACTTC
CASSSDSSREQYF
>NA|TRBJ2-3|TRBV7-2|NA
TGTGCCAGCAGCTTAGCTCTAGGGGTTTTGGCAGATACGCAGTATTTT
CASSLALGVLADTQYF
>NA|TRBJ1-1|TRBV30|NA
TGTGCCCTAGGTCGGTTGAACACTGAAGCTTTCTTT
CALGRLNTEAFF
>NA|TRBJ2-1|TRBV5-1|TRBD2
TGCGCCAGCTACGCTCTAGCGGGAGAGGTAAATGAGCAGTTCTTC
CASYALAGEVNEQFF
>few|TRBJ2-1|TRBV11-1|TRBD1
TGTGCCAGCAGCACCCCGGGACAGGATGATGAGCAGTTCTTC
CASSTPGQDDEQFF
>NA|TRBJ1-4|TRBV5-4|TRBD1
TGTGCCAGCAGCGTAGCCGGGACAGGGCCTGAAAAACTGTTTTTT
CASSVAGTGPEKLFF
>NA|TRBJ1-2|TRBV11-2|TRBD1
TGTGCCAGCAGCAATCGGGAACAGGGGCACGACTATGGCTACACCTTC
CASSNREQGHDYGYTF
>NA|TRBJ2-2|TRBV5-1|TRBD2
TGCGCCAGCAGCCAGCGGGAGGGGACCGGGGAGCTGTTTTTT
CASSQREGTGELFF
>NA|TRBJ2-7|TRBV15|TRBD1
TGTGCCACCAGCAGAGATCCCCTCTTCCCGGGACAGGGGAAATCCTACGAGCAGTACTTC
CATSRDPLFPGQGKSYEQYF
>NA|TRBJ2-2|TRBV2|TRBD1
TGTGCCAGCAGTGGGTTTTTGGACAGGGATAACGGGGAGCTGTTTTTT
CASSGFLDRDNGELFF
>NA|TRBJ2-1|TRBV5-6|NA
TGTGCCAGCAGCTTTTATAATGAGCAGTTCTTC
CASSFYNEQFF
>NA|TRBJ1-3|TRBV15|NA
TGTGCCACCAGCTCCCAGGGCTCTGGAAACACCATATATTTT
CATSSQGSGNTIYF
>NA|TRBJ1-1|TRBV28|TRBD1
TGTGCCAGCATGAAGGGGGCGCGAACTGAAGCTTTCTTT
CASMKGARTEAFF
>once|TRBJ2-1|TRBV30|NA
TGTGCCTGGATGAGCGGGACAATCAATGAGCAGTTCTTC
CAWMSGTINEQFF
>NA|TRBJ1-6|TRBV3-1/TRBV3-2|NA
TGTGCCAGCAGCCGCGGACAACTTAATTCACCCCTCCACTTT
CASSRGQLNSPLHF
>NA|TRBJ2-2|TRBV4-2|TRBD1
TGTGCCAGCAGCGCGTACAGGGGTATCGGGGAGCTGTTTTTT
CASSAYRGIGELFF
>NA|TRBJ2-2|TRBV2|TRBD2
TGTGCCAGCAGAGGGACTAAAGGAAGTCGGGAGCTGTTTTTT
CASRGTKGSRELFF
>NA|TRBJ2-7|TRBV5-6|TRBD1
TGTGCCAGCAGCTCCGACAGGGGTTCGGGCGAGCAGTACTTC
CASSSDRGSGEQYF
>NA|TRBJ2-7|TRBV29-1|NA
TGCAGCGTTGGGGACATCTACGAGCAGTACTTC
CSVGDIYEQYF
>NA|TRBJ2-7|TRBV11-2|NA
TGTGCCAGCAGCTTAGGCCCCCCGGGACAACTGTTTGGGCAGTACTTC
CASSLGPPGQLFGQYF
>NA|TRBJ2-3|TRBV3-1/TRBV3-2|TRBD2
TGTGCCAGCAGGCGGGAGGCACACACAGATACGCAGTATTTT
CASRREAHTDTQYF